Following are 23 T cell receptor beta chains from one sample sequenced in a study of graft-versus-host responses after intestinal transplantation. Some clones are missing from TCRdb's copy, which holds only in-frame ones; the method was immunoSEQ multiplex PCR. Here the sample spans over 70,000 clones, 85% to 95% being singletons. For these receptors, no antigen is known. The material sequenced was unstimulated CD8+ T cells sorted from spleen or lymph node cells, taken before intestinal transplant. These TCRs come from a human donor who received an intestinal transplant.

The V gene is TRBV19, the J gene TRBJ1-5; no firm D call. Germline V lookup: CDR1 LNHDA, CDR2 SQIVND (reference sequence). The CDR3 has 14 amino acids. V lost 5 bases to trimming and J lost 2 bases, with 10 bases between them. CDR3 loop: CASSLRWGNQPQHF. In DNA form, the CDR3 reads TGTGCCAGTAGTCTGCGATGGGGCAATCAGCCCCAGCATTTT.

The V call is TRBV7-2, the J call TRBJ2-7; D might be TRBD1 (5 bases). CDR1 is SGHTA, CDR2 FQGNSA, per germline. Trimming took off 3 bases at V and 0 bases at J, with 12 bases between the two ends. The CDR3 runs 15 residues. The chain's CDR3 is CASSLTELISYEQYF. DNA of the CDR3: TGTGCCAGCAGCTTGACAGAACTTATCTCCTACGAGCAGTACTTC. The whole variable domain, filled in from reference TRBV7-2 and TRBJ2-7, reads GAGVSQSPSNKVTEKGKDVELRCDPISGHTALYWYRQSLGQGLEFLIYFQGNSAPDKSGLPSDRFSAERTGGSVSTLTIQRTQQEDSAVYLCASSLTELISYEQYFGPGTRLTVT.

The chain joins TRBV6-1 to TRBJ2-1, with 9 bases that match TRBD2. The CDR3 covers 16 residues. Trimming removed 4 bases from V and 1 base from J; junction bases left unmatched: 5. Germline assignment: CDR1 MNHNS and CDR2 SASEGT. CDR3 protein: CASSALGLASYNEQFF. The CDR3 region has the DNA TGTGCCAGCAGTGCCCTGGGACTAGCATCCTACAATGAGCAGTTCTTC.

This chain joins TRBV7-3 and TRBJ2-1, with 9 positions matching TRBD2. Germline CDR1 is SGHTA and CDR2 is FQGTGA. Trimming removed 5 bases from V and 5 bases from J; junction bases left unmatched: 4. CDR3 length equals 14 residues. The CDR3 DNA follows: TGTGCCAGCAGCCCTAGCGGGGCGAACAATGAGCAGTTCTTC. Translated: CASSPSGANNEQFF.

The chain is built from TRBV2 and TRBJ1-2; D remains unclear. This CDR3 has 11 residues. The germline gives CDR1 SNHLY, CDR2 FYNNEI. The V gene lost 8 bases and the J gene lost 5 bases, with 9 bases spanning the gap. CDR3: CASHGYYGYTF. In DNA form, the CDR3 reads TGTGCCAGCCACGGGTATTATGGCTACACCTTC.

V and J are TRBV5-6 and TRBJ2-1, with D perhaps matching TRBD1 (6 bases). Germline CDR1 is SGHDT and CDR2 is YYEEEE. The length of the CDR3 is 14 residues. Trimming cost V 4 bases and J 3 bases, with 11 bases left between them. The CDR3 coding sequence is TGTGCCAGCAGCAATCCACAGGGCTACAATGAGCAGTTCTTC. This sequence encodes CASSNPQGYNEQFF.

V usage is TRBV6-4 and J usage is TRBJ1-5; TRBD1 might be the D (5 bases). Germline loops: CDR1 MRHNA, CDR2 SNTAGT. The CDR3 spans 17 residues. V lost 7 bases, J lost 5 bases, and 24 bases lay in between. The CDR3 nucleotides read TGTGCCAGCAAGGCCTTAGGGGCAGGGTGGGTAGATCAGCCCCAGCATTTT. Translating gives CASKALGAGWVDQPQHF.

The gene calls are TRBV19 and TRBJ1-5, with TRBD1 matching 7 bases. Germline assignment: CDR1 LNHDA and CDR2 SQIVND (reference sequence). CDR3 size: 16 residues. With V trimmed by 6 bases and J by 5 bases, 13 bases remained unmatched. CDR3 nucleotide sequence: TGTGCCAGTAGCCTAGGGGGCTCTGTCCCCTATCAGCCCCAGCATTTT. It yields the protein CASSLGGSVPYQPQHF.

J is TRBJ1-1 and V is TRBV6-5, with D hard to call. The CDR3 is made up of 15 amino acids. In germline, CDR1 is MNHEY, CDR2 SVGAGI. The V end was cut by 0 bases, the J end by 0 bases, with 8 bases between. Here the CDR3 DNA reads TGTGCCAGCAGTTACTCGAATCGGGTGAACACTGAAGCTTTCTTT. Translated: CASSYSNRVNTEAFF.

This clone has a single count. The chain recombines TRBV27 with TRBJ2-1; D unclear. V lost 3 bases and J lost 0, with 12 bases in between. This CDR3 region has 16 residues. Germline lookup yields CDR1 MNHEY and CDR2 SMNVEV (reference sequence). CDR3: CASSFVPNLSYNEQFF. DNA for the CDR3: TGTGCCAGCAGTTTCGTTCCTAACCTCTCCTACAATGAGCAGTTCTTC.

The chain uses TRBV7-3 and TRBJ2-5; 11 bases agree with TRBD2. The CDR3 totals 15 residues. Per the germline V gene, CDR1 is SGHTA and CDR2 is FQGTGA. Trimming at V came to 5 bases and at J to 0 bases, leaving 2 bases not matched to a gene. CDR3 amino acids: CASSRTSGYQETQYF. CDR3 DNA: TGTGCCAGCAGCCGGACTAGCGGGTACCAAGAGACCCAGTACTTC.

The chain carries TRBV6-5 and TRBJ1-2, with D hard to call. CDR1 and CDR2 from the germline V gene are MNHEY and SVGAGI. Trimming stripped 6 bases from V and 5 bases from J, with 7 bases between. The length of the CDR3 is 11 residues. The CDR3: CASSPGYGYTF. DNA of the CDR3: TGTGCCAGCAGCCCAGGATATGGCTACACCTTC.

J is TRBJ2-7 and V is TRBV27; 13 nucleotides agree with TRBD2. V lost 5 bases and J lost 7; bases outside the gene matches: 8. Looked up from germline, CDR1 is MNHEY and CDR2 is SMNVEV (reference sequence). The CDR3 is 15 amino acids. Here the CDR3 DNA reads TGTGCCAGCAGTCCCGGGACTAGCGGGATCGGAGAGCAGTACTTC. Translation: CASSPGTSGIGEQYF.

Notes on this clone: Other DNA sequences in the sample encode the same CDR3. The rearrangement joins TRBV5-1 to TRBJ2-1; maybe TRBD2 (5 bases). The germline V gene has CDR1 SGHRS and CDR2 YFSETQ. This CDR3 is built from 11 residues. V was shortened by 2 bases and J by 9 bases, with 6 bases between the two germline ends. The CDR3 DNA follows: TGCGCCAGCAGCTTAGGGAGTGAGCAGTTCTTC. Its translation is CASSLGSEQFF.

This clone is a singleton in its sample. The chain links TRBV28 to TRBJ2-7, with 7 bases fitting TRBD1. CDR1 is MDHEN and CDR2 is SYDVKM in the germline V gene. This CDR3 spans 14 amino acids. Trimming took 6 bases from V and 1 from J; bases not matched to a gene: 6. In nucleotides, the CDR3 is TGTGCCAGCAGGCACAGGGGTGAATCCTACGAGCAGTACTTC. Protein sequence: CASRHRGESYEQYF.

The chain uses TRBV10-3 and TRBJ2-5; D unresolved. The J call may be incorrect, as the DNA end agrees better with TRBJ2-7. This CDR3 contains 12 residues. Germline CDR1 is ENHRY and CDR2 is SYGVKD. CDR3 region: CAISESSYEQYF. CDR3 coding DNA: TGTGCCATCAGTGAGTCCTCCTACGAGCAGTACTTC.

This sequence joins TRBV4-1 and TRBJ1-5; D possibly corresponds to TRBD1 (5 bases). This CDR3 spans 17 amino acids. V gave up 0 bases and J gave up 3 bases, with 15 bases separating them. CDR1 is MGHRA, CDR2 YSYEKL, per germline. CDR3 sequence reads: CASSQDGAGGNNQPQHF. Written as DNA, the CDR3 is TGCGCCAGCAGCCAAGATGGGGCGGGGGGAAACAATCAGCCCCAGCATTTT.

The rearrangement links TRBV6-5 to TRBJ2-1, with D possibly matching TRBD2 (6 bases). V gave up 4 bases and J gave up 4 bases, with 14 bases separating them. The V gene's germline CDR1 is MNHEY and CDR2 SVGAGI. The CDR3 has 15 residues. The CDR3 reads CASSLEGSPYNEQFF. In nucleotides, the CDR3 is TGTGCCAGCAGTTTGGAGGGTAGCCCTTACAATGAGCAGTTCTTC.

CDR3 in DNA: TGCGCCAGCAGCTTGGAGTATGGCGAGGGGGCGATTTTCGGGGAGCTGTTTTTT. Translating gives CASSLEYGEGAIFGELFF. The J gene is TRBJ2-2, the V gene TRBV5-1; TRBD1 aligns across 7 bases. After removal of 0 bases from V and 7 bases from J, the junction contained 15 bases not matched to a gene. Germline CDR1 and CDR2: SGHRS and YFSETQ. The CDR3 has 18 residues. The full variable domain, rest sourced from reference TRBV5-1 and TRBJ2-2, is KAGVTQTPRYLIKTRGQQVTLSCSPISGHRSVSWYQQTPGQGLQFLFEYFSETQRNKGNFPGRFSGRQFSNSRSEMNVSTLELGDSALYLCASSLEYGEGAIFGELFFGEGSRLTVL.

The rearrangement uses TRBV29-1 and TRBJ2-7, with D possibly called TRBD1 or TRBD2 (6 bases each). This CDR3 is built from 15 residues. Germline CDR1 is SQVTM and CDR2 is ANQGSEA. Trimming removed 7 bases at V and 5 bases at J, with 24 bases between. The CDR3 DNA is TGCAGCGCACAAGGGGGTGGTGGGACTTTTCACGAGCAGTACTTC. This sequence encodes CSAQGGGGTFHEQYF.

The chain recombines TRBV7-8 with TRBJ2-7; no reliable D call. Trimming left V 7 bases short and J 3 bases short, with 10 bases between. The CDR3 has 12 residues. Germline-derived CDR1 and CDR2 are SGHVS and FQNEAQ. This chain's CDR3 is CASTDGRYEQYF. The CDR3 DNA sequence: TGTGCCAGCACGGACGGCCGCTACGAGCAGTACTTC.

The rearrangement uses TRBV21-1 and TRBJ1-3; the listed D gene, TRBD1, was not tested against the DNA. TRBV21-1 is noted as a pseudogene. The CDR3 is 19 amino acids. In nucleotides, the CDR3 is TGTGCCAGCATCCTCAGGGGGCATCTCTCCCTCCTCTCTGGAAACACCATATATTTT. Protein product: CASILRGHLSLLSGNTIYF.

DNA of the CDR3: TGTGCCAGCAGCGAAGGGCAGGGAAGGAACAATGAGCAGTTCTTC. This encodes CASSEGQGRNNEQFF. The chain combines TRBV7-3 with TRBJ2-1, with D possibly TRBD1 on 5 matching bases. V was pared by 5 bases and J by 5 bases, with 16 bases between. The CDR3 totals 15 residues. CDR1 and CDR2 (germline): SGHTA, FQGTGA.